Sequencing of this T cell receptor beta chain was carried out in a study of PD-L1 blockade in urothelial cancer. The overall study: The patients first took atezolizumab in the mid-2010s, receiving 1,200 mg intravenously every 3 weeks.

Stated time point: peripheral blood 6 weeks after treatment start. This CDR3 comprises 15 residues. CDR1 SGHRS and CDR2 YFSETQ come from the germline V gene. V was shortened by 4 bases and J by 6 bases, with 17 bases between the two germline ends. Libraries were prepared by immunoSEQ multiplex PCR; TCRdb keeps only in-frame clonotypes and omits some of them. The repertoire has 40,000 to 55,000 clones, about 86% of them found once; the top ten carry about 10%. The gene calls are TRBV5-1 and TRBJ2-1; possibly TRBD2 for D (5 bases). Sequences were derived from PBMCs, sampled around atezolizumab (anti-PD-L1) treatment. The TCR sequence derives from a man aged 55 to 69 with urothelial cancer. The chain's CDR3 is CASSPLPLVSNEQFF. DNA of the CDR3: TGCGCCAGCAGCCCCCTCCCACTAGTGTCCAATGAGCAGTTCTTC.